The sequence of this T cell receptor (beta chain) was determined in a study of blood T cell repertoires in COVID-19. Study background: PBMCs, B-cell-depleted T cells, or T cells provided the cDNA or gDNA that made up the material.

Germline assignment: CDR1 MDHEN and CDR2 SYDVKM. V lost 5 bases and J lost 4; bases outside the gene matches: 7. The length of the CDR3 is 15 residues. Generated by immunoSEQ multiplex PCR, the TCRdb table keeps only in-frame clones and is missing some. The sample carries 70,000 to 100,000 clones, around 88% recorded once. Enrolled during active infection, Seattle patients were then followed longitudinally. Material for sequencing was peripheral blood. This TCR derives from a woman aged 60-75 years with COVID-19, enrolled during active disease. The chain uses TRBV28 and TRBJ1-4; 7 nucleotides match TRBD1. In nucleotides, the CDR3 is TGTGCCAGCAGTCTGCCGGGACAGATTAATGAAAAACTGTTTTTT. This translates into CASSLPGQINEKLFF.